These 9 T cell receptor beta chains were sequenced from one sample in a study of T cell clonality in common variable immunodeficiency. Findings and limits, study-wide: Reportedly, TCR beta sequences from common variable immunodeficiency showed fewer deletions and N-nucleotide insertions.

Clones were read by immunoSEQ multiplex PCR, and TCRdb kept only the in-frame ones, dropping some. The listing contains about 15,000 clones. Their specific antigens are unknown. The sequencing sample was made of peripheral blood mononuclear cells. These receptor sequences come from a human donor with common variable immunodeficiency.

A note on this clone: The sequenced fragment ends 3 residues before the CDR3 boundary, so the rest is inferred from the germline J gene. This chain links TRBV9 with TRBJ2-1, with TRBD1 matching 7 bases. The CDR3 sequence is 15 residues long. The germline CDR1 and CDR2 sequences are SGDLS and YYNGEE. The ends lost 3 bases at V and 3 bases at J; junction bases unmatched: 6. The part of the CDR3 DNA that was read is TGTGCCAGCAGCGCTACAGGGGCGTTCTACAATGAG. It codes for CASSATGAFYNE. The whole CDR3 reads CASSATGAFYNEQFF.

CDR3 bases read: TGTGCCAGCAGTGAAAACAGGGTGGAGACC. This gives the protein CASSENRVET. The full CDR3 is CASSENRVETQYF. The V and J genes are TRBV2 and TRBJ2-5; tentative D call: TRBD1 (6 bases). The CDR3 end lies 3 residues beyond the end of the read and is filled in from the germline J gene. The CDR3 extends over 13 amino acids. Per the germline V gene, CDR1 is SNHLY and CDR2 is FYNNEI. Trimming took 2 bases from V and 5 from J, leaving 9 bases between them.

A remark on this clone: The read comes to an end 3 residues before the CDR3 does, leaving the germline J gene to fill in the end. The V and J genes are TRBV30 and TRBJ1-6; a possible D gene is TRBD1 (5 bases). Per the germline V gene, CDR1 is GTSNPN and CDR2 is SVGIG (reference sequence). CDR3 length: 13 amino acids. The V end lost 5 bases, the J end lost 7 bases, and 12 bases lay between the germline ends. CDR3 DNA (partial): TGTGCCTGGGGAGGGACTCTGAATTCACCC. Amino acids: CAWGGTLNSP. The whole CDR3 region reads CAWGGTLNSPLHF.

In terms of frequency, this clone is medium-sized. Read coverage stops 3 residues before the CDR3 terminus; the germline J gene supplies the remainder. The rearrangement joins TRBV2 to TRBJ2-5, with a weak D call TRBD2 (5 bases). CDR3 size: 13 residues. Per the germline V gene, CDR1 is SNHLY and CDR2 is FYNNEI. V was trimmed by 6 bases and J by 4 bases, leaving 12 bases between them. The CDR3 loop is CASSGVPGETQYF. CDR3 DNA (partial): TGTGCCAGCAGCGGGGTCCCAGGAGAGACC. The entire variable domain, with the rest obtained from reference TRBV2 and TRBJ2-5, is as follows: EPEVTQTPSHQVTQMGQEVILRCVPISNHLYFYWYRQILGQKVEFLVSFYNNEISEKSEIFDDQFSVERPDGSNFTLKIRSTKLEDSAMYFCASSGVPGETQYFGPGTRLLVL.

Comment on this clone: The read ends 3 residues early relative to the CDR3; the germline J gene fills the gap. The V gene is TRBV10-1, the J gene TRBJ2-5; TRBD1 matches at 8 bases. From germline, CDR1 is WNHNN and CDR2 SYGVQD (reference sequence). This CDR3 region has 13 residues. Trimming took 8 bases from V and 4 from J; bases not matched to a gene: 6. The CDR3 bases that were read are TGCGCCAGCGGCCCAGGGGGCTCAGAGACC. The encoded protein is CASGPGGSET. The entire CDR3 is CASGPGGSETQYF.

Concerning this clone itself: The sequenced fragment ends 3 residues before the CDR3 boundary, so the rest is inferred from the germline J gene. This sequence joins TRBV6-2 or TRBV6-3 and TRBJ2-7; D is perhaps TRBD2 (7 bases). In germline, CDR1 is MNHEY, CDR2 SVGEGT. CDR3 length equals 14 residues. The V end was cut by 10 bases, the J end by 5 bases, with 21 bases between. CDR3 DNA (partial): TGTGCCACCGTCCTGAGGGGGAGGGGCCACGAG. Translating it yields CATVLRGRGHE. The whole CDR3 protein reads CATVLRGRGHEQYF.

A word on this clone: The CDR3 goes on 3 residues after the read ends, and that part is filled in from the germline J gene. This chain joins TRBV27 and TRBJ2-7; tentatively, D is TRBD2 (5 bases). The CDR3 totals 14 residues. Per the germline V gene, CDR1 is MNHEY and CDR2 is SMNVEV (reference sequence). Trimming took 6 bases from V and 3 from J, leaving 15 bases between them. The covered CDR3 bases are TGTGCCAGCAGCCCTCCGGACCGGGGCTACGAG. Its protein is CASSPPDRGYE. The entire CDR3 protein is CASSPPDRGYEQYF.

The sequenced part of the CDR3 DNA is TGTGCCAGCAGCTTGGGGGGTCTGGTGGAGACC. Translation: CASSLGGLVET. The entire CDR3 reads CASSLGGLVETQYF. This chain links TRBV7-2 with TRBJ2-5; D perhaps matches TRBD2 (6 bases). The missing CDR3 end, 3 residues past where the read stops, is filled in from the germline J gene. CDR3 length: 14 residues. Germline V gene sequence: CDR1 SGHTA, CDR2 FQGNSA. V was clipped by 3 bases and J by 5 bases, with 13 bases between them.

By frequency, this clone registers medium-sized (0.01 to 0.1%). The read terminates 3 residues before the CDR3 end, so the remaining end is supplied by the germline J gene. This sequence joins TRBV10-1 and TRBJ1-1; 7 positions match TRBD1. CDR1 is WNHNN and CDR2 is SYGVQD in the germline V gene (reference sequence). With 3 bases clipped from V and 3 bases from J, the junction kept 4 bases outside the gene matches. The length of the CDR3 is 14 residues. The chain's CDR3 is CASSEYRGDTEAFF. The CDR3 DNA, read in part, is TGCGCCAGCAGTGAATACAGGGGAGACACTGAA.